Each of the 22 T cell receptor beta chains below was sequenced from the same sample in a study of shared clonotypes between healthy human individuals. TCRdb keeps only in-frame clones here, not all; method: immunoSEQ multiplex PCR. The table records approximately 740,000 clones, about 91% of them present only once. Cells designated naive CD8 were CD45RO-negative and were positively selected for CCR7, with terminally differentiated effector memory CD45RA+ cells excluded. Source material: naive CD8+ T cells sorted from blood. The receptors were sampled from a man younger than 40 in good health.

V gene TRBV19 combines with J gene TRBJ2-7; 11 nucleotides align to TRBD2. CDR3 length equals 14 residues. Germline loops: CDR1 LNHDA, CDR2 SQIVND (reference sequence). V gave up 1 base and J gave up 8 bases; unmatched junction bases: 4. CDR3 protein: CASSIGLAGLQQYF. The CDR3 DNA sequence: TGTGCCAGTAGTATAGGACTAGCGGGACTTCAGCAGTACTTC. Full variable domain (rest looked up from reference TRBV19 and TRBJ2-7): DGGITQSPKYLFRKEGQNVTLSCEQNLNHDAMYWYRQDPGQGLRLIYYSQIVNDFQKGDIAEGYSVSREKKESFPLTVTSAQKNPTAFYLCASSIGLAGLQQYFGPGTRLTVT.

The rearrangement links TRBV19 to TRBJ2-7, with D perhaps matching TRBD1 or TRBD2 (5 bases each). CDR1 and CDR2 from the germline V gene are LNHDA and SQIVND (reference sequence). CDR3 length equals 15 residues. The V and J ends lost 3 bases and 5 bases respectively, with 17 bases between them. CDR3 loop: CASSMVPQGVHEQYF. The CDR3, as DNA: TGTGCCAGTAGTATGGTCCCCCAGGGAGTGCACGAGCAGTACTTC.

The rearrangement joins TRBV7-8 to TRBJ2-1; D may be TRBD2 (6 bases). CDR1 and CDR2 from the germline V gene are SGHVS and FQNEAQ. Trimming took 0 bases from V and 1 from J, leaving 10 bases between them. The CDR3 totals 16 residues. CDR3: CASSLAGRGSYNEQFF. The CDR3 DNA sequence: TGTGCCAGCAGCTTAGCAGGGCGGGGATCCTACAATGAGCAGTTCTTC. The full variable domain, its missing parts supplied by reference TRBV7-8 and TRBJ2-1, is GAGVSQSPRYKVAKRGQDVALRCDPISGHVSLFWYQQALGQGPEFLTYFQNEAQLDKSGLPSDRFFAERPEGSVSTLKIQRTQQEDSAVYLCASSLAGRGSYNEQFFGPGTRLTVL.

The chain couples TRBV4-1 to TRBJ2-2; no clear D. V lost 1 base to trimming and J lost 3 bases, with 6 bases between them. The CDR3 loop spans 14 amino acids. Germline lookup yields CDR1 MGHRA and CDR2 YSYEKL. The CDR3 sequence: CASSQGLYTGELFF. The CDR3 region has the DNA TGCGCCAGCAGCCAAGGACTCTACACCGGGGAGCTGTTTTTT.

This sequence joins TRBV11-3 and TRBJ2-1; tentatively, D is TRBD2 (6 bases). Germline loops: CDR1 SGHNT, CDR2 YENEEA. The CDR3 is 15 amino acids. V was shortened by 5 bases and J by 9 bases, with 20 bases between the two germline ends. The CDR3 region has the DNA TGTGCCAGCAGCGCAACGTTGACTAGTCACGGTGAGCAGTTCTTC. Its protein product is CASSATLTSHGEQFF.

This rearrangement joins TRBV7-3 to TRBJ1-3; possible D gene TRBD1, 5 bases. Germline lookup yields CDR1 SGHTA and CDR2 FQGTGA. V lost 2 bases and J lost 0, with 11 bases in between. The length of the CDR3 is 16 residues. The CDR3 protein is CASSLGQGVSGNTIYF. In DNA form, the CDR3 reads TGTGCCAGCAGCTTAGGGCAGGGTGTCTCTGGAAACACCATATATTTT.

The chain couples TRBV6-1 to TRBJ2-7; 7 bases map to TRBD2. Trimming removed 7 bases from V and 3 bases from J; junction bases left unmatched: 9. Germline-derived CDR1 and CDR2 are MNHNS and SASEGT. The CDR3 length is 14 residues. For the CDR3, the DNA is TGTGCCAGCACTCTAGGGGACTACGTCTACGAGCAGTACTTC. This gives the protein CASTLGDYVYEQYF.

The chain uses TRBV4-2 and TRBJ1-4; 10 positions match TRBD1. Trimming cost V 3 bases and J 3 bases; bases outside gene matches: 4. Germline assignment: CDR1 LGHNA and CDR2 YNFKEQ. The CDR3 sequence is 16 residues long. CDR3 DNA sequence: TGTGCCAGCAGCCAGGACAGGGGGGGAGCTAATGAAAAACTGTTTTTT. Translation gives CASSQDRGGANEKLFF.

This clone was detected once. V usage is TRBV9 and J usage is TRBJ2-7; D is undetermined. V lost 3 bases, J lost 1 base, and 8 bases lay in between. This CDR3 spans 13 amino acids. Germline V gene lookup returns CDR1 SGDLS and CDR2 YYNGEE. CDR3 bases: TGTGCCAGCAGCGGCACAGATTCCTACGAGCAGTACTTC. This encodes CASSGTDSYEQYF. Full variable domain (missing parts from reference TRBV9 and TRBJ2-7): DSGVTQTPKHLITATGQRVTLRCSPRSGDLSVYWYQQSLDQGLQFLIQYYNGEERAKGNILERFSAQQFPDLHSELNLSSLELGDSALYFCASSGTDSYEQYFGPGTRLTVT.

Only a few counts were recorded for this clone. The chain uses TRBV7-9 and TRBJ2-7; D is unclear. Germline V lookup: CDR1 SEHNR, CDR2 FQNEAQ (reference sequence). The ends were cut back, 5 bases at V and 4 bases at J, with 9 bases in the middle. The CDR3 length is 12 residues. CDR3 loop: CASSTIGYEQYF. CDR3 DNA: TGTGCCAGCAGCACCATCGGGTACGAGCAGTACTTC. The variable domain in full, with the rest retrieved from reference TRBV7-9 and TRBJ2-7, is DTGVSQNPRHKITKRGQNVTFRCDPISEHNRLYWYRQTLGQGPEFLTYFQNEAQLEKSRLLSDRFSAERPKGSFSTLEIQRTEQGDSAMYLCASSTIGYEQYFGPGTRLTVT.

DNA of the CDR3: TGTGCCAGCAGCCACTGGGACAGGAGTAACAATGAGCAGTTCTTC. Translating gives CASSHWDRSNNEQFF. The chain is built from TRBV11-2 and TRBJ2-1, with 8 nucleotides matching TRBD1. V trimming: 5 bases; J trimming: 5 bases; junction bases outside the gene matches: 8. Germline CDR1 is SGHAT and CDR2 is FQNNGV. The CDR3 consists of 15 residues.

In its sample, this clone was seen once. The chain uses TRBV7-9 and TRBJ1-5; D unresolved. CDR1 and CDR2 from the germline V gene are SEHNR and FQNEAQ (reference sequence). There are 14 residues in the CDR3. V dropped 1 base and J dropped 7 bases, with 11 bases sitting between them. The CDR3 DNA reads as TGTGCCAGCAGCTTAGGCGTTGGGTTGCAGCCCCAGCATTTT. Translating gives CASSLGVGLQPQHF.

The rearrangement uses TRBV14 and TRBJ2-7, with D possibly TRBD2 on 6 matching bases. Germline lookup yields CDR1 SGHDN and CDR2 FVKESK. The V end lost 0 bases, the J end lost 2 bases, and 8 bases lay between the germline ends. The CDR3 covers 14 residues. The CDR3 here is CASSQEGLTYEQYF. CDR3 DNA sequence: TGTGCCAGCAGCCAAGAGGGACTTACCTACGAGCAGTACTTC.

The rearrangement links TRBV11-3 to TRBJ2-1; D might be TRBD1 or TRBD2, each matching 5 bases. V lost 3 bases and J 6 bases, leaving 9 bases between the germline ends. The CDR3 length is 13 residues. Germline values: CDR1 SGHNT, CDR2 YENEEA. The CDR3 sequence: CASSFGGANEQFF. The CDR3, as DNA: TGTGCCAGCAGCTTTGGGGGAGCCAATGAGCAGTTCTTC.

In DNA, the CDR3 is TGTGCCAGCTCCCACCGGGACAGGGCCCTAAATGAGCAGTTCTTC. Residues: CASSHRDRALNEQFF. The chain joins TRBV18 to TRBJ2-1; 9 nucleotides line up with TRBD1. The V gene's germline CDR1 is KGHSH and CDR2 LQKENI. The CDR3 consists of 15 residues. V trimming: 6 bases; J trimming: 7 bases; junction bases outside the gene matches: 10. Full variable domain (outside the CDR3, taken from reference TRBV18 and TRBJ2-1): NAGVMQNPRHLVRRRGQEARLRCSPMKGHSHVYWYRQLPEEGLKFMVYLQKENIIDESGMPKERFSAEFPKEGPSILRIQQVVRGDSAAYFCASSHRDRALNEQFFGPGTRLTVL.

The chain uses TRBV27 and TRBJ2-5; TRBD1 agrees at 9 bases. V trimming: 6 bases; J trimming: 7 bases; junction bases outside the gene matches: 9. Germline values: CDR1 MNHEY, CDR2 SMNVEV (reference sequence). This CDR3 comprises 14 residues. CDR3: CASSSPTGGGTQYF. The CDR3 nucleotides are TGTGCCAGCAGCTCCCCGACAGGGGGAGGGACCCAGTACTTC.

The chain has TRBV6-5 and TRBJ2-5; maybe TRBD2 (5 bases). The CDR3 runs to 13 residues. Germline loops: CDR1 MNHEY, CDR2 SVGAGI. Deletions cut 2 bases from V and 5 bases from J, with 9 bases between. The CDR3 spells CASSYRAEETQYF. In DNA form, the CDR3 reads TGTGCCAGCAGTTACCGAGCGGAGGAGACCCAGTACTTC.

This chain joins TRBV29-1 and TRBJ1-2; D may be TRBD1 (5 bases). The length of the CDR3 is 15 residues. With 1 base removed from V and 0 bases from J, the gap between germline ends came to 12 bases. The V gene's germline CDR1 is SQVTM and CDR2 ANQGSEA. The CDR3 loop reads CSVEAWGESNYGYTF. The CDR3 DNA reads as TGCAGCGTTGAAGCGTGGGGGGAGTCTAACTATGGCTACACCTTC.

In the case of this clone: The sample carries other DNA sequences with the same CDR3. This chain connects TRBV28 to TRBJ2-4; TRBD2 aligns across 9 bases. The V gene end was trimmed by 2 bases and the J gene end by 0 bases; junction bases not matched to a gene: 11. CDR3 length: 19 amino acids. The germline gives CDR1 MDHEN, CDR2 SYDVKM. The CDR3 loop is CASSLPRLAASLAKNIQYF. CDR3 DNA: TGTGCCAGCAGTTTACCGAGACTAGCGGCAAGTCTAGCCAAAAACATTCAGTACTTC.

CDR3: CATTQGATRNNEQFF. The DNA of the CDR3 is TGTGCCACCACACAGGGGGCTACCCGCAACAATGAGCAGTTCTTC. This chain connects TRBV28 to TRBJ2-1, with 9 bases identical to TRBD1. The CDR3 spans 15 residues. Germline lookup yields CDR1 MDHEN and CDR2 SYDVKM. Germline trimming cut 10 bases from V and 5 bases from J; bases unmatched to any gene: 12.

The CDR3 loop is CAIRTGDKSGANVLTF. CDR3 DNA: TGTGCCATCAGGACAGGGGACAAGTCTGGGGCCAACGTCCTGACTTTC. The chain has TRBV10-3 and TRBJ2-6, with 8 bases fitting TRBD1. After removal of 6 bases from V and 1 base from J, the junction contained 5 bases not matched to a gene. Germline CDR1 is ENHRY and CDR2 is SYGVKD. CDR3 length equals 16 residues.

This chain links TRBV19 with TRBJ2-3; TRBD2 aligns across 8 bases. This CDR3 spans 15 amino acids. The J segment lost 3 bases and the V segment lost 5 bases, leaving 7 bases of the junction unmatched. The germline V gene has CDR1 LNHDA and CDR2 SQIVND (reference sequence). CDR3 bases: TGTGCCAGTAGTCCCCGGACTAGCTCGACAGATACGCAGTATTTT. Protein product: CASSPRTSSTDTQYF. The whole variable domain, filled in from reference TRBV19 and TRBJ2-3, reads DGGITQSPKYLFRKEGQNVTLSCEQNLNHDAMYWYRQDPGQGLRLIYYSQIVNDFQKGDIAEGYSVSREKKESFPLTVTSAQKNPTAFYLCASSPRTSSTDTQYFGPGTRLTVL.